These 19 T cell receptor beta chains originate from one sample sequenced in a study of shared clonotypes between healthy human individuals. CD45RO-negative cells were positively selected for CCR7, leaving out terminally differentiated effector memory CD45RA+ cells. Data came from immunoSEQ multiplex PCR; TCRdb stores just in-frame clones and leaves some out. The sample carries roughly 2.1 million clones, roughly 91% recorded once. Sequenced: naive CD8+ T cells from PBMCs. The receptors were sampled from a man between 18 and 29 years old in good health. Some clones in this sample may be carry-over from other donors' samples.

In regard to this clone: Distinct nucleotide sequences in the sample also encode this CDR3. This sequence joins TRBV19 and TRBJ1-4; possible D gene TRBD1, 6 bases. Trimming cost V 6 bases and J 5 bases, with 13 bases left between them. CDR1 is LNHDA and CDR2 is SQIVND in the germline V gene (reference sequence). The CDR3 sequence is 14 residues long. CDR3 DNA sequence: TGTGCCAGTAGCCGGACAGCAGCAAATGAAAAACTGTTTTTT. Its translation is CASSRTAANEKLFF.

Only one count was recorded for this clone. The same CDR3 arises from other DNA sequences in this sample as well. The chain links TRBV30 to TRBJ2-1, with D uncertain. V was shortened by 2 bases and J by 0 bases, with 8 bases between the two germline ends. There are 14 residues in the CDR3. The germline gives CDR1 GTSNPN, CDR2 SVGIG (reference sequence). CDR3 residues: CAWSLGVSYNEQFF. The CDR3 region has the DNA TGTGCCTGGAGTCTTGGGGTCTCCTACAATGAGCAGTTCTTC. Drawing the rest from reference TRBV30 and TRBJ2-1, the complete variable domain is SQTIHQWPATLVQPVGSPLSLECTVEGTSNPNLYWYRQAAGRGLQLLFYSVGIGQISSEVPQNLSASRPQDRQFILSSKKLLLSDSGFYLCAWSLGVSYNEQFFGPGTRLTVL.

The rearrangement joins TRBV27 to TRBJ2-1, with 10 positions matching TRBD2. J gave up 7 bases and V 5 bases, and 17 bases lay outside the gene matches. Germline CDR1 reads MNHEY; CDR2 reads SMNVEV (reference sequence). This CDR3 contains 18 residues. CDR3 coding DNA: TGTGCCAGCAGTCTCCCATCCCCTAGCGGGAGAACGTTGAATGAGCAGTTCTTC. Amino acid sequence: CASSLPSPSGRTLNEQFF.

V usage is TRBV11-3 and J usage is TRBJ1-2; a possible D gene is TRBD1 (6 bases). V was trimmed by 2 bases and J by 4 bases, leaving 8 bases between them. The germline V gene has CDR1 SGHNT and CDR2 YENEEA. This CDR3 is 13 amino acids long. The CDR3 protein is CASSLLRGYGYTF. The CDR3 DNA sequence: TGTGCCAGCAGCTTACTCAGGGGCTATGGCTACACCTTC.

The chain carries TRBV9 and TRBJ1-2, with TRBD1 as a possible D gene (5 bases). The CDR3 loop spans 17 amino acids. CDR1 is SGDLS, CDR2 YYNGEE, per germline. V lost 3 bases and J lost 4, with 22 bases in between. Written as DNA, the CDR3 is TGTGCCAGCAGCGCCCAAAAAAATCGAACAGGCGCCTATGGCTACACCTTC. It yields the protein CASSAQKNRTGAYGYTF.

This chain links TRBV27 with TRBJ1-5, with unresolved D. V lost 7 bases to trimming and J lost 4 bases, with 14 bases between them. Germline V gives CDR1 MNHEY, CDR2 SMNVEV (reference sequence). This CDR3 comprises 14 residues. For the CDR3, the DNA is TGTGCCAGCACCCCACGGGGTCAGAATCAGCCCCAGCATTTT. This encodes CASTPRGQNQPQHF.

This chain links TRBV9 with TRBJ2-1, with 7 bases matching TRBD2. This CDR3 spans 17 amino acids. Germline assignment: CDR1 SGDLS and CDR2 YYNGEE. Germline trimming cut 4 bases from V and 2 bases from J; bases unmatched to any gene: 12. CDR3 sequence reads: CASSSQGGLGPYNEQFF. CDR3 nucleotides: TGTGCCAGCAGCTCCCAGGGAGGGTTGGGTCCCTACAATGAGCAGTTCTTC.

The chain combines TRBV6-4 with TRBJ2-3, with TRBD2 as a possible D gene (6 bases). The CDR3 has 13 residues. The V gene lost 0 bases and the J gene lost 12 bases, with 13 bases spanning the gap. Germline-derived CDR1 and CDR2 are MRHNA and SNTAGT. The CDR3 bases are TGTGCCAGCAGTGACTCGCTAGCCGGGAGACAGTATTTT. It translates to CASSDSLAGRQYF.

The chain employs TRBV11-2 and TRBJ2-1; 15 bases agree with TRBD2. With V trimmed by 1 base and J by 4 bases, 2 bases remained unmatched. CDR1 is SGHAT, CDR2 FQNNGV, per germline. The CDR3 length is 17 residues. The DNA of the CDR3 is TGTGCCAGCAGCTTAGTAGGACTAGCGGGAGGGTACAATGAGCAGTTCTTC. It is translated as CASSLVGLAGGYNEQFF.

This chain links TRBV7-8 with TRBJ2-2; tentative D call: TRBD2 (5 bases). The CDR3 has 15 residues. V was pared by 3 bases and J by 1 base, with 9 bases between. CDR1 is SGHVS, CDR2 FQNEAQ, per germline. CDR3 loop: CASSLVRGNTGELFF. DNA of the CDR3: TGTGCCAGCAGCTTGGTTCGGGGGAACACCGGGGAGCTGTTTTTT.

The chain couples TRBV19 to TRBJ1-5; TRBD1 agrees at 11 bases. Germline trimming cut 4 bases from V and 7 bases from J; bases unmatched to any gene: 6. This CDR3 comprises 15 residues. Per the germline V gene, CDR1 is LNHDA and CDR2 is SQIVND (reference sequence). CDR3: CASSKDRGLGQPQHF. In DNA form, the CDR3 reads TGTGCCAGTAGTAAGGACAGGGGGCTCGGGCAGCCCCAGCATTTT.

CDR3 nucleotides: TGTGCCAGCAGTTTATCCGCGGGACTAGCGGGAGAGGTGACCCAGTACTTC. Its protein is CASSLSAGLAGEVTQYF. V gene TRBV27 combines with J gene TRBJ2-5, with TRBD2 identical over 14 bases. Germline values: CDR1 MNHEY, CDR2 SMNVEV (reference sequence). This CDR3 contains 17 residues. The V segment lost 0 bases and the J segment 7 bases; nucleotides outside the gene matches: 7.

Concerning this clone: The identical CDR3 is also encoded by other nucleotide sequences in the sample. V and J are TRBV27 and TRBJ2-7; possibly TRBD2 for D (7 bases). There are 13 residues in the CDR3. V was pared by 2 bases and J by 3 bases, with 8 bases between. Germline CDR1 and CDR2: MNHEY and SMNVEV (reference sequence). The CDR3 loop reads CASSLRGGYEQYF. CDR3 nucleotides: TGTGCCAGCAGTTTAAGGGGGGGCTACGAGCAGTACTTC.

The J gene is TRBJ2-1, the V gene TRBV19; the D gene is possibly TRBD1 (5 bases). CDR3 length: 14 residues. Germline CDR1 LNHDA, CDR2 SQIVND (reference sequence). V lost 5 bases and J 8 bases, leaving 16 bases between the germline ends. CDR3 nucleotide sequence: TGTGCCAGTAGTCTTGATCGGACACTTGATGAGCAGTTCTTC. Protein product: CASSLDRTLDEQFF.

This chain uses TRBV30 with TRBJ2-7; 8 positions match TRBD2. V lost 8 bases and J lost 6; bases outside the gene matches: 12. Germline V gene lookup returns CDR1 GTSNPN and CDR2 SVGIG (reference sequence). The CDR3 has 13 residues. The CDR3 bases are TGTGCCGGGTCCTTAAGCGGGAGCTCCGAGCAGTACTTC. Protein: CAGSLSGSSEQYF.

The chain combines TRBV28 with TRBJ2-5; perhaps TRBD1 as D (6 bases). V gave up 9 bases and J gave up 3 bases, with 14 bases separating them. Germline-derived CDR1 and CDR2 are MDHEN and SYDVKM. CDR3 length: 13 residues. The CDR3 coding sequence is TGTGCCAGTAAACAGGGTATCGAAGAGACCCAGTACTTC. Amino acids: CASKQGIEETQYF.

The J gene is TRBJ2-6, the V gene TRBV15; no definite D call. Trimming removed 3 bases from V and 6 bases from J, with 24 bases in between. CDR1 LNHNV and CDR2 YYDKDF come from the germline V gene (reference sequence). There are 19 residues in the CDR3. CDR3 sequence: CATSSPIPDEWFEANVLTF. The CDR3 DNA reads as TGTGCCACCAGCAGTCCGATACCCGATGAGTGGTTTGAGGCCAACGTCCTGACTTTC.

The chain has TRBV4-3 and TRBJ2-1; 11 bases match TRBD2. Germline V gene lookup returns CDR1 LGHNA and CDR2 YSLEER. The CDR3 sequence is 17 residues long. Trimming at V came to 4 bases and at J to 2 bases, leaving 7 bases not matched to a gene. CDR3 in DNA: TGCGCCAGCAGCCTTACCATAGCGGGAGGGCCCTACAATGAGCAGTTCTTC. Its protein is CASSLTIAGGPYNEQFF.

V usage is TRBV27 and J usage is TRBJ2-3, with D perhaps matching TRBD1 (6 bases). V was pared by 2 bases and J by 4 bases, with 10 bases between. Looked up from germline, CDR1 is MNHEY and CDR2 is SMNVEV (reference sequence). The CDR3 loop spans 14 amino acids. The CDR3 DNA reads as TGTGCCAGCAGTTTAGTAGGGACATCAGATACGCAGTATTTT. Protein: CASSLVGTSDTQYF.